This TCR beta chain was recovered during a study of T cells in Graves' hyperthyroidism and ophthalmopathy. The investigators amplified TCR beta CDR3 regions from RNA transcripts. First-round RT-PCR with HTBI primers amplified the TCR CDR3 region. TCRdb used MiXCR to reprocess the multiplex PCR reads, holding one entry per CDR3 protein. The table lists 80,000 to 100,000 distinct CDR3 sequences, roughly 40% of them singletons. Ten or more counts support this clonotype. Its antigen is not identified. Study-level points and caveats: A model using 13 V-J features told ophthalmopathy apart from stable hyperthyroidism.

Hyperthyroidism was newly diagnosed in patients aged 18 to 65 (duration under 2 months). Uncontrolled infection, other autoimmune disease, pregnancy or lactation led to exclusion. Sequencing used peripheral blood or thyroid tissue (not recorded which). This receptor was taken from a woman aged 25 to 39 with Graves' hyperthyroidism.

Here the CDR3 DNA reads TGTGCCAGTGGGCCTCAGGGTAGTCAGCCCCAGCATTTT. This translates into CASGPQGSQPQHF. The chain joins TRBV19 to TRBJ1-5, with D possibly matching TRBD1 (5 bases). With 8 bases removed from V and 6 bases from J, the gap between germline ends came to 14 bases. The CDR3 consists of 13 residues. Germline CDR1 is LNHDA and CDR2 is SQIVND (reference sequence).